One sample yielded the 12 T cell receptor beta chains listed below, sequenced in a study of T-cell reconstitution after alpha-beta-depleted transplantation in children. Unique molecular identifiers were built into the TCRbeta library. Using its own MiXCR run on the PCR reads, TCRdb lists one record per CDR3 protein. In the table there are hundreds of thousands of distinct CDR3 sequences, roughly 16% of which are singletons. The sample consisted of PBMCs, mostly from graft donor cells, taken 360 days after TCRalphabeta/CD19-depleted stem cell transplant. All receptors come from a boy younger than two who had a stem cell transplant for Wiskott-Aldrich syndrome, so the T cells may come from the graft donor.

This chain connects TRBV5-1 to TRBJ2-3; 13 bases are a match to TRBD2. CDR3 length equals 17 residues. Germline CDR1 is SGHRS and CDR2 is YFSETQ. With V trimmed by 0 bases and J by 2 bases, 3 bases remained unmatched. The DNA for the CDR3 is TGCGCCAGCAGCTTGGCGGGACTAGCGGGGCCCACAGATACGCAGTATTTT. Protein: CASSLAGLAGPTDTQYF.

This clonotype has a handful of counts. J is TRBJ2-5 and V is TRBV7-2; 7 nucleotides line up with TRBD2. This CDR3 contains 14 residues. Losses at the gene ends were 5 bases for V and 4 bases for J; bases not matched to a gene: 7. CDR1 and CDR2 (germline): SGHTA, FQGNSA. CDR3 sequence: CASSPTREGETQYF. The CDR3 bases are TGTGCCAGCAGCCCGACTAGGGAGGGAGAGACCCAGTACTTC.

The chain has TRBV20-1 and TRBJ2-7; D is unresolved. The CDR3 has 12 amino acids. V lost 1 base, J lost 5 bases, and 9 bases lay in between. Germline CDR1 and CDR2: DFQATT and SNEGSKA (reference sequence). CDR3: CSARAEWDEQYF. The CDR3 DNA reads TGCAGTGCTAGAGCTGAGTGGGACGAGCAGTACTTC.

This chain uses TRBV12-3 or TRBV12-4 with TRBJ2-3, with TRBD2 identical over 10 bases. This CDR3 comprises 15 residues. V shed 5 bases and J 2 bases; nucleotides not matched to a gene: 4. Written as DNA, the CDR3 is TGTGCCAGCAGTGGGACTAGCGAAAACACAGATACGCAGTATTTT. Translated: CASSGTSENTDTQYF.

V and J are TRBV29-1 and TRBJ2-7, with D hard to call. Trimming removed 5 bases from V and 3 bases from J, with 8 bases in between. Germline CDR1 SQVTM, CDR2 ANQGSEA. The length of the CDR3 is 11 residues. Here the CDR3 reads CSVKELYEQYF. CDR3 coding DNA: TGCAGCGTTAAGGAGCTCTACGAGCAGTACTTC.

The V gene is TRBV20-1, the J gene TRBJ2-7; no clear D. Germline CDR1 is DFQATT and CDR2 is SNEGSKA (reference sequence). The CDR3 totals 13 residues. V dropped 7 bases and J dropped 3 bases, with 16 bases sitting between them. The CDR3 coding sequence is TGCAGTGTAGGTGGTGGGATTGGCTACGAGCAGTACTTC. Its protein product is CSVGGGIGYEQYF.

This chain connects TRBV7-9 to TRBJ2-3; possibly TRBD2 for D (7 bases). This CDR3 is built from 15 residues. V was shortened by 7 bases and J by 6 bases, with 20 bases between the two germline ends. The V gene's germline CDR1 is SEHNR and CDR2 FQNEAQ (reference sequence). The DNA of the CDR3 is TGTGCCAGCACCGTGATCTGGGGGGGCTTGGATACGCAGTATTTT. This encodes CASTVIWGGLDTQYF.

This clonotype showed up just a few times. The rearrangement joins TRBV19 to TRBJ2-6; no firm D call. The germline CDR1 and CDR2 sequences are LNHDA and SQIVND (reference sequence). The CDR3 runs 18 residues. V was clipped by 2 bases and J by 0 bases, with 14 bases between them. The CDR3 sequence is CASSIWKGIYSGANVLTF. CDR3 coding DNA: TGTGCCAGTAGTATATGGAAGGGTATCTACTCTGGGGCCAACGTCCTGACTTTC. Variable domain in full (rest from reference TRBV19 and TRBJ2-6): DGGITQSPKYLFRKEGQNVTLSCEQNLNHDAMYWYRQDPGQGLRLIYYSQIVNDFQKGDIAEGYSVSREKKESFPLTVTSAQKNPTAFYLCASSIWKGIYSGANVLTFGAGSRLTVL.

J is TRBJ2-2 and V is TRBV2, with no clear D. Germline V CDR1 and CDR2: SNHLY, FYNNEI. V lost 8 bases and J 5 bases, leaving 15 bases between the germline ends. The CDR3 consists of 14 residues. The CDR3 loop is CASLDRSHTGELFF. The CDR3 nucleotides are TGTGCCAGCTTGGATCGGTCCCATACCGGGGAGCTGTTTTTT.

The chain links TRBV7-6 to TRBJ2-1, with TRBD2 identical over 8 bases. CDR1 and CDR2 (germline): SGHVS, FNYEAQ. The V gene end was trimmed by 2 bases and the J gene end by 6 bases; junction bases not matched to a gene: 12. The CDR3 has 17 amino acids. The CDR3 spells CASSLSTTSGGGNEQFF. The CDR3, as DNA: TGTGCCAGCAGCTTATCCACTACTAGCGGCGGCGGCAATGAGCAGTTCTTC.

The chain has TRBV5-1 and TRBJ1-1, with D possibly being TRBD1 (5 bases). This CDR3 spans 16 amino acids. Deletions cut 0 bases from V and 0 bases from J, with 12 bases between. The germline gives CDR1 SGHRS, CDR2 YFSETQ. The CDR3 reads CASSLAAGTVNTEAFF. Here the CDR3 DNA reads TGCGCCAGCAGCTTGGCCGCGGGGACGGTGAACACTGAAGCTTTCTTT.

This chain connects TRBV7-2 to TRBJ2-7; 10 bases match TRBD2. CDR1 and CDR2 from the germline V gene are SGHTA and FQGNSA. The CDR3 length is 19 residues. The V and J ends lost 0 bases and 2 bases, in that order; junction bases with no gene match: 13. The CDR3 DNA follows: TGTGCCAGCAGCTTAGCATCGTTGGGGCTAGCGGGAGTCCCCTACGAGCAGTACTTC. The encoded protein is CASSLASLGLAGVPYEQYF.